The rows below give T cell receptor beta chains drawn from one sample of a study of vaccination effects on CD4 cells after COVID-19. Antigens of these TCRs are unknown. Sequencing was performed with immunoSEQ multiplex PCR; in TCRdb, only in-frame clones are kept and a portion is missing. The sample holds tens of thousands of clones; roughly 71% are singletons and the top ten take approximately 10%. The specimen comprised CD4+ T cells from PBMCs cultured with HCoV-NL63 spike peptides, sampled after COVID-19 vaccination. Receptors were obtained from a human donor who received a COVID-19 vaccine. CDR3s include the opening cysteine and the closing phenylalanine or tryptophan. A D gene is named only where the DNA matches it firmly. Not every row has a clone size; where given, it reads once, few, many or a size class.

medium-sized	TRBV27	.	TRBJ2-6	TGTGCCAGCAGTCCCGACGGTACGGGGGCCAACGTCCTGACTTTC	CASSPDGTGANVLTF
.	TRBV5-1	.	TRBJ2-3	TGCGCCAGCAGCTTGGCGGGGGGCCGGAGCACAGATACGCAGTATTTT	CASSLAGGRSTDTQYF
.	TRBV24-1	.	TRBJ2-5	TGTGCCACCAGTGATTTGTGGGAGACCCAGTACTTC	CATSDLWETQYF
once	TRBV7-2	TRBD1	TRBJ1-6	TGTGCCAGCAGCTTAGACGTACGTGAGACAGGGAGATCACCCCTCCACTTT	CASSLDVRETGRSPLHF
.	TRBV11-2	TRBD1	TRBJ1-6	TGTGCCAGCAGCTTAGATGGACAGGGATATTCACCCCTCCACTTT	CASSLDGQGYSPLHF
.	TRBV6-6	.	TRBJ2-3	TGTGCCAGCAGGGGAGGCGGCACAGATACGCAGTATTTT	CASRGGGTDTQYF
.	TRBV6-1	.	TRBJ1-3	TGTGCCAGCAGTGAACTGGATGGTGCTCGAAACACCATATATTTT	CASSELDGARNTIYF
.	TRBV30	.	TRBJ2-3	TGTGCCTGGAGTTTGACAGATACGCAGTATTTT	CAWSLTDTQYF
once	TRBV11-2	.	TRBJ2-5	TGTGCCAGCAGCCCCCTTGGAGGGGGGGCCAGAGAGACCCAGTACTTC	CASSPLGGGARETQYF
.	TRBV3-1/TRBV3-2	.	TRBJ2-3	TGTGCCAGCAGCCGGCGCGTTGGGCAGGGGAGTTTGGTCGGCACAGATACGCAGTATTTT	CASSRRVGQGSLVGTDTQYF
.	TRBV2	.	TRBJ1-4	TGTGCCAGCCACTTTTCAGCCGCAACTAATGAAAAACTGTTTTTT	CASHFSAATNEKLFF
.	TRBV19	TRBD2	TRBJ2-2	TGTGCCAGTAGCCCGATGGGGAGCGGGAGGGCCGGGGAGCTGTTTTTT	CASSPMGSGRAGELFF
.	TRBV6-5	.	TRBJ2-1	TGTGCCAGCATGGGTGACAATGAGCAGTTCTTC	CASMGDNEQFF
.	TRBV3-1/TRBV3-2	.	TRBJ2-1	TGTGCCAGCAGCCAAGATGCTAGTAAGCCTTACAATGAGCAGTTCTTC	CASSQDASKPYNEQFF
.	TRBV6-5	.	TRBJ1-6	TGTGCCCTACGCCCGGGAGGGACCTATAATTCACCCCTCCACTTT	CALRPGGTYNSPLHF
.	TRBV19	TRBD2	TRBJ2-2	TGTGCCAGTACCTCGACTAGCGGGAGATCCGGGATCGGGGAGCTGTTTTTT	CASTSTSGRSGIGELFF
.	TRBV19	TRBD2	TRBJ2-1	TGTGCCAGTCGACCGCGGACTAGCGGAAACAATGAGCAGTTCTTC	CASRPRTSGNNEQFF
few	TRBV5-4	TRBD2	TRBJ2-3	TGTGCCAGCAGCCTTAGCGGGGAACGAGCGGGTACGCAGTATTTT	CASSLSGERAGTQYF
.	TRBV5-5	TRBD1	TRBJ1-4	TGTGCCAGCAGCTTGATTCAGGGGGACGAAAAACTGTTTTTT	CASSLIQGDEKLFF
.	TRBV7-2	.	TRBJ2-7	TGTGCCAGCAGTCAAGGGGGGGGCCGTTACGAGCAGTACTTC	CASSQGGGRYEQYF
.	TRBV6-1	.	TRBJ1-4	TGTGCCAGCAGTGCTCGGCAGCCCTTTATCGGGGAAAAACTGTTTTTT	CASSARQPFIGEKLFF
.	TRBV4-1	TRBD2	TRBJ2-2	TGCGCCAGCAGCCAGGGGGGGATGAGGGGCCGACACGGGGAGCTGTTTTTT	CASSQGGMRGRHGELFF
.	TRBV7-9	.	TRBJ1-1	TGTGCCAGCAGCCCTCGGACGGGCACTGAAGCTTTCTTT	CASSPRTGTEAFF
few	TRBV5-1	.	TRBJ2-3	TGCGCCAGCAGCTCTACACCTGGTAGCGGTTTTGGCACAGATACGCAGTATTTT	CASSSTPGSGFGTDTQYF
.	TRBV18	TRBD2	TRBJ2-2	TGTGCCAGCTCAGGGACTAGCGGGAACACCGGGGAGCTGTTTTTT	CASSGTSGNTGELFF
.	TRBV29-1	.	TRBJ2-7	TGCAGCGTTGTAGGGGGGTCTAGGTTCTACGAGCAGTACTTC	CSVVGGSRFYEQYF
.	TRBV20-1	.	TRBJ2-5	TGCAGCACCCAGAGGGATGAGACCCAGTACTTC	CSTQRDETQYF
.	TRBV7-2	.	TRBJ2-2	TGTGCCAGCAGCTTACTGAACACCGGGGAGCTGTTTTTT	CASSLLNTGELFF
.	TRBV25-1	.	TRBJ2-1	TGTGCCAGCAGTGAACCCGGGGAATCCTACAATGAGCAGTTCTTC	CASSEPGESYNEQFF
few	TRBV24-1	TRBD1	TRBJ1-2	TGTGCCACCAGCCGCGGACAGGAGGGGCTCTATGGCTACACCTTC	CATSRGQEGLYGYTF
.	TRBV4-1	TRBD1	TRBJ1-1	TGCGCCAGCAGCCAAGCCCAGGGGGCGGTTTCTGAAGCTTTCTTT	CASSQAQGAVSEAFF
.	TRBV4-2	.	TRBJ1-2	TGTGCCAGCAGCCGTGACAGCTTCAACTATGGCTACACCTTC	CASSRDSFNYGYTF
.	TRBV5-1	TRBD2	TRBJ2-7	TGCGCCAGCAGCTGGATGGGGACTAGCGGGATTTACGAGCAGTACTTC	CASSWMGTSGIYEQYF
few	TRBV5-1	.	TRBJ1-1	TGCGCCAGCAGCTTGGACGGACGGGGAAACACTGAAGCTTTCTTT	CASSLDGRGNTEAFF
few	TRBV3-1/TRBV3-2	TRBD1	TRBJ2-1	TGTGCCAGTGGAGTGGGACAGGGGAGGAATGAGCAGTTCTTC	CASGVGQGRNEQFF
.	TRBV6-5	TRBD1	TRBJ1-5	TGTGCCAGCAGTCCAATCGGGACAGGGCTTCAGCCCCAGCATTTT	CASSPIGTGLQPQHF
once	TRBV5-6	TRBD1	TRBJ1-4	TGTGCCAGCAGTTCACCCCGGGACAGCCATGAAAAACTGTTTTTT	CASSSPRDSHEKLFF
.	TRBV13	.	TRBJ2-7	TGTGCCAGCAGCTTAGGCCTTCGACAGGGTCGGGGGGAGCAGTACTTC	CASSLGLRQGRGEQYF
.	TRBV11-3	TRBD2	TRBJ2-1	TGTGCCAGCAGCCTCGGGACTAGCGGAGGACAAAATGAGCAGTTCTTC	CASSLGTSGGQNEQFF
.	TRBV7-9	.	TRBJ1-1	TGTGCCAGCAGCTTAGGGGAGCTTGGAGGAGCTTTCTTT	CASSLGELGGAFF
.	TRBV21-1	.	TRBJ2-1	TGTGCCAGCAACCTCAAGCAGACAGGGAGTTGCTTTGAGCAGTTCTTC	CASNLKQTGSCFEQFF
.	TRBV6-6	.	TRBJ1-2	TGTGCCAGCAGAGGCGGCCCTATTGACTACACCTTC	CASRGGPIDYTF
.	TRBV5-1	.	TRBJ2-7	TGCGCCAGCAGCCCCCAACCACAGGATTACTCCTACGAGCAGTACTTC	CASSPQPQDYSYEQYF
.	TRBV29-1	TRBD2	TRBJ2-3	TGCAGCCTACGGCTAGCGGGGGCGAGCACAGATACGCAGTATTTT	CSLRLAGASTDTQYF
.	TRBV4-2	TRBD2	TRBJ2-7	TGTGCCAGCAGCCAAGGGGAGCGGGGACCCTACGAGCAGTACTTC	CASSQGERGPYEQYF
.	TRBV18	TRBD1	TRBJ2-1	TGTGCCAGCTCCCTAAACCCGACAGGGGGCGATGAGCAGTTCTTC	CASSLNPTGGDEQFF
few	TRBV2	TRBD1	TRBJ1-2	TGTGCCAGCACCCCCGGGACAGGGTTCTCTGGCTACACCTTC	CASTPGTGFSGYTF
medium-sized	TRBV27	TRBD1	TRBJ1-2	TGTGCCAGCAGCCTCAGGGGGCAGGATGGCTACACCTTC	CASSLRGQDGYTF
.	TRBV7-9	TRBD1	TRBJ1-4	TGTGCCAGCAGCTTCGACAGGGGATCGGGGGAAAAACTGTTTTTT	CASSFDRGSGEKLFF
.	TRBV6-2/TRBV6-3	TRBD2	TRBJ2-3	TGTGCCAGCAGTACCGTAGCGGGGGGTTCACATACGCAGTATTTT	CASSTVAGGSHTQYF
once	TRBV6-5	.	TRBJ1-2	TGTGCCAGCTTGGAACAGAGTTTTTACTATGGCTACACCTTC	CASLEQSFYYGYTF
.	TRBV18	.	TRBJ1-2	TGTGCCAGCTCACCACAGTCAGAGATAAACTATGGCTACACCTTC	CASSPQSEINYGYTF
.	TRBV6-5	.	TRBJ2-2	TGTGCCAGCACGAGGGGGAACACCGGGGAGCTGTTTTTT	CASTRGNTGELFF
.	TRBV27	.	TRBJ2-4	TGTGCCAGCAGTCCACTATCCCGGACAGGGCGGGGGGCCAAAAACATTCAGTACTTC	CASSPLSRTGRGAKNIQYF
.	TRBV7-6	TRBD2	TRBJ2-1	TGTGCCAGCAGCGCCGGGACTAGCACGTACAATGAGCAGTTCTTC	CASSAGTSTYNEQFF
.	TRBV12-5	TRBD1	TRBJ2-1	TGTGCTACCCGGGAAACGGACAGGGGATACAATGAGCAGTTCTTC	CATRETDRGYNEQFF
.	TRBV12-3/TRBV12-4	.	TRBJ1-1	TGTGCCAGCGGGTTCTGGACTGAAGCTTTCTTT	CASGFWTEAFF